This T cell receptor beta chain was found in a study of CD8+ T cells in alopecia areata (dated by TCRdb to 2016 to 2019). Some background on the complete study: The treated patients, all with moderate-to-severe alopecia areata, were enrolled in an open-label pilot trial of oral tofacitinib given at 5 to 10 mg twice daily. TCRbeta CDR3 regions were amplified by immunoSEQ multiplex PCR using 35 Vbeta forward and 13 Jbeta reverse primers. RNA was obtained with the PAXgene miRNA kit for fixed scalp, the miRNeasy kit for PBMCs, and the RNeasy kit for mouse skin. Biopsies were taken from tofacitinib-treated patients at baseline and at 4 and 24 weeks of treatment, and a later scalp biopsy was taken in several of the tofacitinib-treated patients. High-throughput TCRbeta sequencing was used to examine T cell clonal expansion in alopecia areata in both the C3H/HeJ mouse model and human patients. Tofacitinib was given for 6 to 18 months, followed by 6 months of follow-up off drug to assess delayed response and recurrence. In humans, TCRbeta sequencing was performed on scalp tissue and on sorted CD4+ and CD8+ peripheral blood T cells from healthy controls and from patients with patchy or totalis/universalis alopecia areata. Clonality in the scalp was compared among normal scalp (n=4), patchy alopecia areata scalp (n=8), and alopecia totalis/universalis scalp (n=8). For the treated patients, the SALT score, which quantifies what percentage of scalp surface area is affected, served as the measure of disease severity.

The sample's time point, from its label and the paper: 4 weeks on oral tofacitinib. The sample's treatment or condition, from its label and the paper: oral pan-JAK inhibitor, 5-10 mg twice daily. Lesional scalp punch biopsies and peripheral blood were obtained from alopecia areata patients. PBMCs were separated by density centrifugation and stained for CD3, CD4 and CD8, after which CD4+ and CD8+ T cells were sorted on a FACSAria. The paper as a whole reports these results and caveats: During tofacitinib treatment, many expanded lesional clones stuck around in both scalp and blood, and this persistence may partly explain why relapse happens after treatment is stopped. Tofacitinib significantly lowered scalp clonality and the number of expanded CD8+ clones among the top 100 scalp clones. The treated cohort was small, with a single nonresponder, so links between baseline CD8+ expansion and response need larger studies. Higher clonality and more expanded CD8+ clones were observed in lesional scalp than in normal scalp, particularly in alopecia totalis/universalis, a finding suggestive of antigenic drive. Compared with mice, TCR sequences shared between patients were less clear, possibly partly because of HLA diversity across the patient population. Unlike mouse skin, which is dominated by gammadelta T cells, normal human skin has resident alphabeta T cells that are also sequenced, and this complicates analysis of the scalp TCR repertoire.

The CDR3 holds 13 amino acids from the cysteine to the phenylalanine. Left in the record is the CDR3 DNA by itself, 39 bases read in frame from the first base. For CDR1 and CDR2, the germline V gene lists SQVTM and ANQGSEA. V and J are truncated by 4 bases and 5 bases respectively, leaving an intervening sequence of 12 bases. Library generation was performed with the immunoSEQ multiplex PCR assay. RNA was extracted from all samples and reverse transcribed into cDNA, which served as template for TCR sequencing. SuperScript III was used for first-strand cDNA synthesis, primed with a 2:1 mix of oligo-dT and random hexamers. Amplification bias was assessed with a synthetic immune receptor repertoire, and residual bias was removed computationally. Regarding the original processing steps: After raw reads were preprocessed to remove errors, the CDR3 was defined following IMGT conventions as running from the conserved cysteine to phenylalanine. Clonality was calculated as 1 minus Shannon entropy normalized by log2 of the number of productive unique TCRs. Scalp TCRbeta sequences were cross-referenced with sorted blood CD4 and CD8 repertoires so that the CD4 or CD8 identity of scalp clones could be inferred. This is the immuneACCESS table as TCRdb keeps it, with only in-frame sequences that have V and J called. A part of the clones is gone; compared with another copy, unresolved V genes explain less than half, and the rest is unexplained. The DNA gave D and trimming, while V, J and clone size come from that table. The sample data list 95,000 to 150,000 clones, and around 56% of these were observed just once. The top ten clonotypes cover about 0.5% of the sample.

This clone was counted a few times. Its antigen remains undetermined. One base away there is no much larger clone; base qualities are not given. The TCR comes from a human donor with alopecia areata. Source: CD4+ T cells sorted from blood, taken at week 4, from a patient treated with tofacitinib. Rearrangement joined TRBV29-1 to TRBJ1-5; too little of a D gene remains to name it. The nucleotide sequence reads TGCAGCGTTGTTGGGTCCGGGGATCAGCCCCAGCATTTT. Its protein reads: CSVVGSGDQPQHF.